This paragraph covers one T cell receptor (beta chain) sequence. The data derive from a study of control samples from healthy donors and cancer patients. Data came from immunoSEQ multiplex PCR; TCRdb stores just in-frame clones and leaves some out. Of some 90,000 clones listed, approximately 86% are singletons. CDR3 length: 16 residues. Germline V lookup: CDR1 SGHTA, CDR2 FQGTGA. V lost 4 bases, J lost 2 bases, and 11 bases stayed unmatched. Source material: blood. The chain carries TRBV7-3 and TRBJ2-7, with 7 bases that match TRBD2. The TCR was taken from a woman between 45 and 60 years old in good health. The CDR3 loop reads CASSSPLGGSPYEQYF. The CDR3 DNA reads TGTGCCAGCAGCTCCCCCCTGGGCGGGAGCCCCTACGAGCAGTACTTC. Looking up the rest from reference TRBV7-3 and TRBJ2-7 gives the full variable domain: GAGVSQTPSNKVTEKGKYVELRCDPISGHTALYWYRQSLGQGPEFLIYFQGTGAADDSGLPNDRFFAVRPEGSVSTLKIQRTERGDSAVYLCASSSPLGGSPYEQYFGPGTRLTVT.